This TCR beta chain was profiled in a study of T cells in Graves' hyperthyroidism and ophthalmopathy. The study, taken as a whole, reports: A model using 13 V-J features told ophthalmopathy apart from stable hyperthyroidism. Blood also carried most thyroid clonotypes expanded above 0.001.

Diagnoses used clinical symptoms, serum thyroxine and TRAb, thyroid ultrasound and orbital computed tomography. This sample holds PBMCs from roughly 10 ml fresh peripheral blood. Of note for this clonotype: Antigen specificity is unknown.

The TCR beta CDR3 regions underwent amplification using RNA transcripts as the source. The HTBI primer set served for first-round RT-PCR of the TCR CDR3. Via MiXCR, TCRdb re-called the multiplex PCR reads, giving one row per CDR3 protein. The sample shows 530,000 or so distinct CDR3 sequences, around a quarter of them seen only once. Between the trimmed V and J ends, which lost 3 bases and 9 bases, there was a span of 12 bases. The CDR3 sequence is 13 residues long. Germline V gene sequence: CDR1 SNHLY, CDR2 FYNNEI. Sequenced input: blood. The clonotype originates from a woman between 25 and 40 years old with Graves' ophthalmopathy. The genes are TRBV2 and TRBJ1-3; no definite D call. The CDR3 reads CASSDSVAVTIYF. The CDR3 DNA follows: TGTGCCAGCAGTGACTCGGTTGCCGTCACCATATATTTT. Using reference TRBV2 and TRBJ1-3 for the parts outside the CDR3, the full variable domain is EPEVTQTPSHQVTQMGQEVILRCVPISNHLYFYWYRQILGQKVEFLVSFYNNEISEKSEIFDDQFSVERPDGSNFTLKIRSTKLEDSAMYFCASSDSVAVTIYFGEGSWLTVV.